This T cell receptor beta chain was obtained from a study of radiation and T cells in renal cell carcinoma. Measured with immunoSEQ multiplex PCR; TCRdb has only the in-frame clones, and not every one. The sample comprises just over 95,000 clones, roughly 82% of which are singletons, and approximately 7.8% rests with the top ten. V lost 6 bases and J lost 0, with 5 bases in between. Germline loops: CDR1 MNHEY, CDR2 SMNVEV (reference sequence). The CDR3 length is 13 residues. Time point reported: blood 4 weeks post-SBRT, at nephrectomy. The treatment is: 15 Gy SBRT to primary tumor, nephrectomy 4 weeks later. This clone has more than one count but fewer than ten.

Sequenced here: blood, sampled from a patient whose treatment included radiotherapy and nephrectomy. The source of this sequence is a man aged 55 to 70 with renal cell carcinoma. The rearrangement uses TRBV27 and TRBJ1-4; D remains unclear. In DNA form, the CDR3 reads TGTGCCAGCAGGTTGGCAACTAATGAAAAACTGTTTTTT. Protein sequence: CASRLATNEKLFF.